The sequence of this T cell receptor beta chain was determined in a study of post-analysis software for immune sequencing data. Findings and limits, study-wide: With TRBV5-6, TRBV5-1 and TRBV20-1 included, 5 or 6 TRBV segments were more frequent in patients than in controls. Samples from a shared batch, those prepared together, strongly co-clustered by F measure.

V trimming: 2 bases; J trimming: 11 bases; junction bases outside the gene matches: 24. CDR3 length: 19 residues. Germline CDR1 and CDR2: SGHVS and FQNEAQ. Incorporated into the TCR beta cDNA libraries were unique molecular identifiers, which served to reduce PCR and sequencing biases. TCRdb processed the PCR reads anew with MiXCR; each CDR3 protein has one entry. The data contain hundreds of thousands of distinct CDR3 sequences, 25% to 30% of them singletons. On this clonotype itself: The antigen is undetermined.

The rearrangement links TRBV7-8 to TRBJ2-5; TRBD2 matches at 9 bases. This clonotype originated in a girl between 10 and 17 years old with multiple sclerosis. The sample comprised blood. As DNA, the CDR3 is TGTGCCAGCAGCTTACCGGTGGGGGAAGCGGGGGGCCTATACAATGAGCAGTACTTC. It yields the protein CASSLPVGEAGGLYNEQYF.